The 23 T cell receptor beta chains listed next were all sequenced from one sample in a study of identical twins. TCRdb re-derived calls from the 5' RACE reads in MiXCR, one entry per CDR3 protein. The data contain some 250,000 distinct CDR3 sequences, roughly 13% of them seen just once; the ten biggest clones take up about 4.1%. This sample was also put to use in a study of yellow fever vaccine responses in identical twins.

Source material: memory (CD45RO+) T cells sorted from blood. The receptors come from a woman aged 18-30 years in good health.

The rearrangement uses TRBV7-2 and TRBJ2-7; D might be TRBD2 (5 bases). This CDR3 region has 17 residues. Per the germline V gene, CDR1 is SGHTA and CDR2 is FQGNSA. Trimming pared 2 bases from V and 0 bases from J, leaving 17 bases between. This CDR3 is CASSLLVRTGSSYEQYF. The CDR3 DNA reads TGTGCCAGCAGCTTATTGGTACGGACTGGGAGCTCCTACGAGCAGTACTTC.

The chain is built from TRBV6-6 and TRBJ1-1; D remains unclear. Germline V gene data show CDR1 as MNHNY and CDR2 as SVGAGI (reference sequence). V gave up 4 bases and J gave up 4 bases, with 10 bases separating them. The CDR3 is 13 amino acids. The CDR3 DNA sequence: TGTGCCAGCAGTTCAGCGCCGGGCACTGAAGCTTTCTTT. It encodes CASSSAPGTEAFF.

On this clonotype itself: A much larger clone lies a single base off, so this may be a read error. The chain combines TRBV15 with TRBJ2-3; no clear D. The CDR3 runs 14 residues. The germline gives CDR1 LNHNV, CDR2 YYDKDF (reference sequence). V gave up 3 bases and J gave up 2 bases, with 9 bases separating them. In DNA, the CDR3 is TGTGCCACCAGCAGCTTCAGGTCCACAGATACGCAGTATTTT. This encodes CATSSFRSTDTQYF.

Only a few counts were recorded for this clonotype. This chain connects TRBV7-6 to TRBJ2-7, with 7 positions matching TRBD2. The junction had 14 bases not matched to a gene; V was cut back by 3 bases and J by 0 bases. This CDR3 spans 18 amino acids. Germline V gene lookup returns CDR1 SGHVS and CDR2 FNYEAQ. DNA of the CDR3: TGTGCCAGCAGCTTGTCGGATATGGCGGGAGTGGGCTCCTACGAGCAGTACTTC. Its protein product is CASSLSDMAGVGSYEQYF.

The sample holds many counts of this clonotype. The CDR3 sequence is CASSQDNQGNEKLFF. CDR3 bases: TGCGCCAGCAGCCAAGATAACCAGGGTAATGAAAAACTGTTTTTT. The chain links TRBV4-3 to TRBJ1-4; D is perhaps TRBD1 (5 bases). The germline CDR1 and CDR2 sequences are LGHNA and YSLEER. The CDR3 is 15 amino acids. With 0 bases removed from V and 4 bases from J, the gap between germline ends came to 9 bases.

The CDR3 sequence: CASSYSMVDRESDTQYF. DNA for the CDR3: TGTGCCAGCAGTTACTCGATGGTGGACAGGGAGTCAGATACGCAGTATTTT. The V call is TRBV6-2 or TRBV6-3, the J call TRBJ2-3; 8 bases fit TRBD1. Trimming removed 0 bases from V and 4 bases from J; junction bases left unmatched: 9. Germline-derived CDR1 and CDR2 are MNHEY and SVGEGT. CDR3 length equals 17 residues.

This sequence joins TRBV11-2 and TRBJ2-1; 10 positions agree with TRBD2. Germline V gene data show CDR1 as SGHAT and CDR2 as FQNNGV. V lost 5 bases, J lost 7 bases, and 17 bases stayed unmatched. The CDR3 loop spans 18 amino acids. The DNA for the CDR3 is TGTGCCAGCAGCCAGACATTGGCTAGCGGGGGTGGGGTAAATGAGCAGTTCTTC. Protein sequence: CASSQTLASGGGVNEQFF.

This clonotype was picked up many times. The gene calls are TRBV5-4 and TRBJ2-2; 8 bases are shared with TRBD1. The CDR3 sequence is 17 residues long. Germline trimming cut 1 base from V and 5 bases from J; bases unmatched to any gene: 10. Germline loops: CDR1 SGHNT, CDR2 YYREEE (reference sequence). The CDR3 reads CASSLNPRTGGTGELFF. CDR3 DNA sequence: TGTGCCAGCAGCTTGAATCCCCGAACAGGGGGAACCGGGGAGCTGTTTTTT.

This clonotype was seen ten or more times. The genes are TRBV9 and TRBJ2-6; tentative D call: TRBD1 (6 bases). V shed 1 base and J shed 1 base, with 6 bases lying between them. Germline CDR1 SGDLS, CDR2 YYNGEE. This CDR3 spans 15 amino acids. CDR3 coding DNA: TGTGCCAGCAGCGTAAGGGGGTCTGGGGCCAACGTCCTGACTTTC. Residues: CASSVRGSGANVLTF.

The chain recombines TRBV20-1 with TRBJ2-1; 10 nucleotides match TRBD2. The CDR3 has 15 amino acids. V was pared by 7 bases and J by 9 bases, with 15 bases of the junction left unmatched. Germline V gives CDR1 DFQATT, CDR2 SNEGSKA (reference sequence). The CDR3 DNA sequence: TGCAGTGAACGGCATAGCGGGGGGCTAGATAGTGAGCAGTTCTTC. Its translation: CSERHSGGLDSEQFF.

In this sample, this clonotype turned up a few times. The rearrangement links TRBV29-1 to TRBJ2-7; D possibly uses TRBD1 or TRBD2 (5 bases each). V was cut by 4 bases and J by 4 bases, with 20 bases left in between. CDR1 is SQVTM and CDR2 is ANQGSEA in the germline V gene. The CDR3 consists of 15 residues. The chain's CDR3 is CSVGGPDGGVYEQYF. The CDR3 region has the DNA TGCAGCGTTGGAGGGCCTGATGGGGGAGTATACGAGCAGTACTTC.

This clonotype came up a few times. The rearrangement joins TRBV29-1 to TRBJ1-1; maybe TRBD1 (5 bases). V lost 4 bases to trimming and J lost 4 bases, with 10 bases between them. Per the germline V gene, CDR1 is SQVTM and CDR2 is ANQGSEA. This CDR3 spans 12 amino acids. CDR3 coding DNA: TGCAGCGTTGGACACAGGAGCACTGAAGCTTTCTTT. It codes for CSVGHRSTEAFF.

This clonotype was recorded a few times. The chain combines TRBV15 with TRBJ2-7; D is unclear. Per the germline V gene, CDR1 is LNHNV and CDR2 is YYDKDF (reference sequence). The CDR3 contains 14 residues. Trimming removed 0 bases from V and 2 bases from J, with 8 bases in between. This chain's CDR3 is CATSRDLDTYEQYF. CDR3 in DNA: TGTGCCACCAGCAGAGATCTAGACACCTACGAGCAGTACTTC.

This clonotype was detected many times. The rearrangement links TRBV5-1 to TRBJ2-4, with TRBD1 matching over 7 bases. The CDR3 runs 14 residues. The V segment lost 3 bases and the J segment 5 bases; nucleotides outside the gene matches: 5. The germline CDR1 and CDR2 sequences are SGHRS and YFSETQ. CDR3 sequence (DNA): TGCGCCAGCAGCTCGAACAGGGGCGAAAACATTCAGTACTTC. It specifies CASSSNRGENIQYF.

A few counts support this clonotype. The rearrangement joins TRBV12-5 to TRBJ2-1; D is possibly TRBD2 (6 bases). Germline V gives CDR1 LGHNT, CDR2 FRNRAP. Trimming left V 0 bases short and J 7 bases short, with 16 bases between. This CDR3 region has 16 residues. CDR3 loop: CASGLVLSGGGNEQFF. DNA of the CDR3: TGTGCTAGTGGTTTGGTACTGAGCGGTGGAGGGAATGAGCAGTTCTTC. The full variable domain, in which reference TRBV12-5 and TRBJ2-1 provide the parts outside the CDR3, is DARVTQTPRHKVTEMGQEVTMRCQPILGHNTVFWYRQTMMQGLELLAYFRNRAPLDDSGMPKDRFSAEMPDATLATLKIQPSEPRDSAVYFCASGLVLSGGGNEQFFGPGTRLTVL.

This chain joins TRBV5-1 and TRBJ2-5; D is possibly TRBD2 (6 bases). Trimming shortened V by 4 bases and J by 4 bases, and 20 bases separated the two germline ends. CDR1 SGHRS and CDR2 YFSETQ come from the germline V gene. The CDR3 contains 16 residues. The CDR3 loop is CASSPKEPRAGETQYF. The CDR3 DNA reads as TGCGCCAGCAGCCCTAAAGAACCGAGAGCGGGAGAGACCCAGTACTTC.

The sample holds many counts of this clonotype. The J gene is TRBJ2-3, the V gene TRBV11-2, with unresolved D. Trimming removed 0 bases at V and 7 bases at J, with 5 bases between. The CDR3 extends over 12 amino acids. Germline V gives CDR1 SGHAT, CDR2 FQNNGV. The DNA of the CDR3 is TGTGCCAGCAGCTTAGAAGGGAATACGCAGTATTTT. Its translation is CASSLEGNTQYF.

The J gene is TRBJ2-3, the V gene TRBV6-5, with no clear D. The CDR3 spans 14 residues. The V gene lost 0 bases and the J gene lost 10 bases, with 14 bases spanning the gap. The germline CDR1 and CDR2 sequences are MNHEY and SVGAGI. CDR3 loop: CASSYSEAPKPQYF. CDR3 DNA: TGTGCCAGCAGTTACTCTGAAGCCCCGAAACCGCAGTATTTT.

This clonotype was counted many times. The CDR3 is CASSLMARGTDTQYF. In nucleotides, the CDR3 is TGTGCCAGCAGCTTAATGGCTCGGGGCACAGATACGCAGTATTTT. This chain links TRBV11-2 with TRBJ2-3; D gene ambiguous. V was pared by 2 bases and J by 1 base, with 10 bases between. CDR3 size: 15 residues. The germline CDR1 and CDR2 sequences are SGHAT and FQNNGV.

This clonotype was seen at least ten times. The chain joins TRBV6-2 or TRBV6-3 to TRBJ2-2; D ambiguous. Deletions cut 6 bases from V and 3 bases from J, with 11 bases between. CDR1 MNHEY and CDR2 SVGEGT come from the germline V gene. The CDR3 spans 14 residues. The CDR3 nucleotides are TGTGCCAGCAGGCCGACTCGGTACACCGGGGAGCTGTTTTTT. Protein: CASRPTRYTGELFF.

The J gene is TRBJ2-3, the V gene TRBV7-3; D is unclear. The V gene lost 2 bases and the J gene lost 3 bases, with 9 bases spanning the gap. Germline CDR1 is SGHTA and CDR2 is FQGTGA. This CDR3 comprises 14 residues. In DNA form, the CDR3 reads TGTGCCAGCAGCTTAGGCAGGCCGACAGATACGCAGTATTTT. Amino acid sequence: CASSLGRPTDTQYF. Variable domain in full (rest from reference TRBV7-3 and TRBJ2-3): GAGVSQTPSNKVTEKGKYVELRCDPISGHTALYWYRQSLGQGPEFLIYFQGTGAADDSGLPNDRFFAVRPEGSVSTLKIQRTERGDSAVYLCASSLGRPTDTQYFGPGTRLTVL.

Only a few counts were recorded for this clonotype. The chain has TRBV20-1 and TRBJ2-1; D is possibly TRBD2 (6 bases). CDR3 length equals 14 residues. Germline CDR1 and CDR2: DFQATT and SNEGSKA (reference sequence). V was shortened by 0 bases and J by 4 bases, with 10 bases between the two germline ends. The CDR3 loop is CSARDWDLYNEQFF. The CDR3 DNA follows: TGCAGTGCTAGAGATTGGGACTTGTACAATGAGCAGTTCTTC.

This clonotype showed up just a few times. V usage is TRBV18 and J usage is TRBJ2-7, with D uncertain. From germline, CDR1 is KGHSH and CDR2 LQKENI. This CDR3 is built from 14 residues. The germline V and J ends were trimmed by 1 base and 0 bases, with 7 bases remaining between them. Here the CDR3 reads CASSPLKSSYEQYF. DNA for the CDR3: TGTGCCAGCTCACCACTAAAGAGCTCCTACGAGCAGTACTTC.